These T cell receptor beta chains were read from a single sample in a study of cytomegalovirus exposure and HLA in healthy donors. Here immunoSEQ multiplex PCR was the method, and the copy in TCRdb shows in-frame clones only, minus some. The sample lists over 100,000 clones; around 60% were seen once. The specimen was PBMCs. Receptor source: a human donor in good health. CDR3s include the opening cysteine and the closing phenylalanine or tryptophan. A D gene is named only where the DNA matches it firmly. Rows may omit the clone size; those that give it use once, few, many or a size class.

TRBJ1-4 | TRBV30 | once | NA | CAWSATPTSREKLFF | TGTGCCTGGAGTGCCACACCTACTAGTCGGGAAAAACTGTTTTTT
TRBJ1-3 | TRBV2 | few | NA | CASSESGSVDTIYF | TGTGCCAGCAGTGAATCGGGGTCAGTAGACACCATATATTTT
TRBJ2-7 | TRBV4-1 | few | TRBD2 | CASSQIKGRIAGASEQYF | TGCGCCAGCAGCCAAATAAAGGGTAGAATAGCGGGAGCCAGCGAGCAGTACTTC
TRBJ1-5 | TRBV21-1 | NA | NA | CASSKARGTGREQPQHF | TGTGCCAGCAGCAAAGCGCGGGGAACAGGACGGGAACAGCCCCAGCATTTT
TRBJ1-1 | TRBV6-5 | NA | NA | CASSPHGGENTEAFF | TGTGCCAGCAGCCCCCACGGAGGGGAGAACACTGAAGCTTTCTTT
TRBJ2-3 | TRBV5-1 | NA | TRBD2 | CASSLRTSGRTDTQYF | TGCGCCAGCAGCTTGCGGACTAGCGGGCGCACAGATACGCAGTATTTT
TRBJ1-4 | TRBV2 | NA | NA | CASSEDKGWVEKLFF | TGTGCCAGCAGTGAGGACAAGGGGTGGGTTGAAAAACTGTTTTTT
TRBJ2-5 | TRBV4-1 | NA | TRBD2 | CASRPGLAGSETQYF | TGCGCCAGCAGGCCGGGACTAGCGGGAAGTGAGACCCAGTACTTC
TRBJ1-6 | TRBV28 | NA | TRBD1 | CASRDPGQEYNSPLHF | TGTGCCAGCAGAGACCCGGGACAGGAGTATAATTCACCCCTCCACTTT
TRBJ2-6 | TRBV29-1 | NA | NA | CSVEDVASGANVLTF | TGCAGCGTTGAAGATGTGGCCTCTGGGGCCAACGTCCTGACTTTC
TRBJ2-7 | TRBV6-5 | NA | NA | CASSYWGDEQYF | TGTGCCAGCAGTTACTGGGGCGACGAGCAGTACTTC
TRBJ2-1 | TRBV4-1 | NA | TRBD2 | CASSQDLISSGRNREQFF | TGCGCCAGCAGCCAAGATCTTATATCAAGCGGGAGAAATCGTGAGCAGTTCTTC
TRBJ1-4 | TRBV19 | NA | TRBD1 | CATHSGTANEKLFF | TGTGCCACCCACTCTGGGACAGCCAATGAAAAACTGTTTTTT
TRBJ1-5 | TRBV19 | NA | TRBD1 | CASSMGQGQPQHF | TGTGCCAGTAGTATGGGACAGGGTCAGCCCCAGCATTTT
TRBJ2-7 | TRBV27 | NA | TRBD2 | CASSLSPPGLAGEQYF | TGTGCCAGCAGTTTATCCCCACCGGGACTAGCGGGAGAGCAGTACTTC
TRBJ2-7 | TRBV27 | NA | TRBD1 | CASSSLTGGTYEQYF | TGTGCCAGCAGTTCCCTGACAGGGGGAACCTACGAGCAGTACTTC
TRBJ2-7 | TRBV9 | NA | TRBD1 | CASSVGTAAYEQYF | TGTGCCAGCAGCGTGGGGACAGCTGCCTACGAGCAGTACTTC
TRBJ1-1 | TRBV6-4 | NA | TRBD1 | CASRQTGLNTEAFF | TGTGCCAGCAGGCAGACAGGGTTGAACACTGAAGCTTTCTTT
TRBJ2-2 | TRBV19 | few | TRBD2 | CASSPRGDPTGELFF | TGTGCCAGTAGTCCTCGGGGGGACCCCACCGGGGAGCTGTTTTTT
TRBJ2-7 | TRBV27 | few | TRBD2 | CASKGLAKTYEQYF | TGTGCCAGCAAGGGACTAGCGAAAACCTACGAGCAGTACTTC
TRBJ2-1 | TRBV2 | NA | TRBD2 | CASSLAGGGLYNEQFF | TGTGCCAGCAGTCTTGCGGGGGGGGGCCTATACAATGAGCAGTTCTTC
TRBJ2-1 | TRBV10-3 | NA | TRBD2 | CAISGLAGVVPGNEQFF | TGTGCCATCAGTGGTCTAGCGGGAGTGGTTCCCGGCAATGAGCAGTTCTTC
TRBJ1-1 | TRBV14 | few | NA | CASSQLLGVEAFF | TGTGCCAGCAGCCAACTCCTCGGGGTTGAAGCTTTCTTT
TRBJ2-1 | TRBV7-8 | NA | TRBD2 | CASINPKGLAGNEQFF | TGTGCCAGCATAAACCCAAAGGGACTAGCGGGCAATGAGCAGTTCTTC
TRBJ2-3 | TRBV15 | NA | NA | CATSTGDVTDTQYF | TGTGCCACCAGCACAGGGGACGTTACAGATACGCAGTATTTT
TRBJ2-1 | TRBV6-6 | NA | NA | CASAYRGGYNEQFF | TGTGCCAGCGCCTACAGGGGGGGGTACAATGAGCAGTTCTTC
TRBJ2-7 | TRBV27 | NA | TRBD1 | CASSSPGGPRQEQYF | TGTGCCAGCAGTTCCCCAGGGGGCCCTCGTCAAGAGCAGTACTTC
TRBJ1-3 | TRBV6-6 | NA | NA | CASIGQTSGNTIYF | TGTGCCAGCATTGGACAAACCTCTGGAAACACCATATATTTT
TRBJ2-7 | TRBV30 | NA | NA | CAWSAGIPNQASYEQYF | TGTGCCTGGAGTGCCGGGATCCCAAATCAAGCCTCCTACGAGCAGTACTTC
TRBJ2-3 | TRBV9 | NA | NA | CASSVRDTQYF | TGTGCCAGCAGCGTCCGAGATACGCAGTATTTT
TRBJ2-1 | TRBV29-1 | few | TRBD2 | CSVDSGNSYNEQFF | TGCAGCGTCGATAGCGGGAATTCTTACAATGAGCAGTTCTTC
TRBJ2-7 | TRBV7-9 | NA | TRBD2 | CASSFPSGGGSGYEQYF | TGTGCCAGCAGCTTCCCTAGCGGGGGCGGTTCTGGATACGAGCAGTACTTC
TRBJ1-1 | TRBV30 | NA | NA | CAWYNSGLSGEAFF | TGTGCCTGGTATAATTCCGGCCTGTCGGGTGAAGCTTTCTTT
TRBJ2-7 | TRBV28 | NA | NA | CASSFAETYSYEQYF | TGTGCCAGCAGTTTCGCCGAAACCTACTCCTACGAGCAGTACTTC
TRBJ2-1 | TRBV9 | NA | TRBD1 | CASSETGESRYNEQFF | TGTGCCAGCAGCGAAACAGGGGAGTCGCGGTACAATGAGCAGTTCTTC
TRBJ2-1 | TRBV7-9 | NA | TRBD1 | CASSSGDRGDGNEQFF | TGTGCCAGCAGCTCGGGGGACAGGGGGGATGGCAATGAGCAGTTCTTC
TRBJ2-1 | TRBV7-3 | NA | TRBD2 | CASSSTVAGGPSWDNEQFF | TGTGCCAGCAGCTCAACGGTAGCGGGAGGGCCCTCGTGGGACAATGAGCAGTTCTTC
TRBJ1-1 | TRBV15 | NA | TRBD1 | CATSRGWDRGGDTEAFF | TGTGCCACCAGCAGAGGCTGGGACAGGGGGGGAGACACTGAAGCTTTCTTT
TRBJ1-5 | TRBV28 | NA | NA | CASSSPLGDHSNQPQHF | TGTGCCAGCAGTTCCCCCCTAGGGGATCATAGCAATCAGCCCCAGCATTTT
TRBJ2-1 | TRBV19 | NA | NA | CASSITGIGYNEQFF | TGTGCCAGTAGTATAACGGGAATAGGTTACAATGAGCAGTTCTTC
TRBJ2-1 | TRBV5-4 | NA | NA | CASSLASSYNEQFF | TGTGCCAGCAGCTTGGCGAGCTCCTACAATGAGCAGTTCTTC
TRBJ1-2 | TRBV2 | few | NA | CASSDQGIPGYTF | TGTGCCAGCAGTGACCAGGGGATTCCCGGCTACACCTTC
TRBJ2-5 | TRBV7-2 | NA | NA | CASSFRGETQYF | TGTGCCAGCAGCTTCAGGGGAGAGACCCAGTACTTC
TRBJ2-3 | TRBV6-1 | NA | TRBD2 | CASSESGRGPDTQYF | TGTGCCAGCAGTGAAAGCGGGAGGGGGCCAGATACGCAGTATTTT
TRBJ2-7 | TRBV5-4 | NA | TRBD1 | CASSRRQGSSYEQYF | TGTGCCAGCAGTCGACGACAGGGTTCATCCTACGAGCAGTACTTC
TRBJ2-3 | TRBV11-2 | NA | NA | CASSSADTQYF | TGTGCCAGCAGCAGCGCTGATACGCAGTATTTT
TRBJ1-4 | TRBV30 | few | NA | CAWSAIRSATNEKLFF | TGTGCCTGGAGTGCAATAAGGAGCGCAACTAATGAAAAACTGTTTTTT